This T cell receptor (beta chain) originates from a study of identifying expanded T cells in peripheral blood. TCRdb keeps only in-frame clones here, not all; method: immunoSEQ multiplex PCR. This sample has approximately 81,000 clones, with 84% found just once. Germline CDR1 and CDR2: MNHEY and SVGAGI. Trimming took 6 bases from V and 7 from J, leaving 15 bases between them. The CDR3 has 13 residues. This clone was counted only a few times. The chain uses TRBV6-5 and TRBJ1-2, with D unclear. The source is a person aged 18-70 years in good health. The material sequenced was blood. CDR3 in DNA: TGTGCCAGCAGAACAAATCGGGTCGGTGGCTACACCTTC. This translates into CASRTNRVGGYTF.